The clone carrying this T cell receptor (beta chain) was counted a single time. Its antigen remains unknown. This record comes from a study of cytotoxic CD8 clonotypes in ibrutinib-treated CLL. Study as a whole: Within the patient group, around twelve were relapsed/refractory and roughly 16 treatment-naive, and 17 were IGHV unmutated.

Assay: immunoSEQ multiplex PCR; the TCRdb copy retains only in-frame clones and omits some. Among about 120,000 clones listed, around 85% were seen once. This CDR3 region has 15 residues. V gave up 4 bases and J gave up 7 bases; unmatched junction bases: 7. Germline lookup yields CDR1 SGHNT and CDR2 YYREEE (reference sequence). Study-level results: Public clonotypes proved infrequent, and on treatment they shrank or remained steady.

The authors obtained about 1.9 micrograms of genomic DNA from cryopreserved PBMCs for TCR beta libraries. Sequencing used PBMCs, obtained after 24 months of ibrutinib treatment. This TCR was sampled from a human donor with chronic lymphocytic leukemia. The rearrangement joins TRBV5-4 to TRBJ2-1; 11 nucleotides agree with TRBD2. Written as DNA, the CDR3 is TGTGCCAGCAGCCCCCAGGGACTAGCGGTGAATGAGCAGTTCTTC. Protein: CASSPQGLAVNEQFF.